This paragraph reports one T cell receptor beta chain. This table comes from immunoSEQ multiplex PCR, and its TCRdb copy is limited to in-frame clones, with some not included. The sample has tens of thousands of clones; 88% are singletons. This sample stems from a study of blood T cell repertoires in COVID-19. Study-level information: T cells, B-cell-depleted T cells, or PBMCs supplied cDNA or gDNA.

The sequencing input was peripheral blood. The sequence came from a woman aged 45-65 years with active or convalescent COVID-19.

The CDR3 nucleotides are TGTGCCAGCAGTTTAGGGGCACAGGGGTCGGTGGGTGGTGAAAAACTGTTTTTT. The encoded protein is CASSLGAQGSVGGEKLFF. The chain joins TRBV28 to TRBJ1-4, with 7 bases identical to TRBD1. The length of the CDR3 is 18 residues. CDR1 and CDR2 (germline): MDHEN, SYDVKM. V gave up 2 bases and J gave up 7 bases; unmatched junction bases: 16.